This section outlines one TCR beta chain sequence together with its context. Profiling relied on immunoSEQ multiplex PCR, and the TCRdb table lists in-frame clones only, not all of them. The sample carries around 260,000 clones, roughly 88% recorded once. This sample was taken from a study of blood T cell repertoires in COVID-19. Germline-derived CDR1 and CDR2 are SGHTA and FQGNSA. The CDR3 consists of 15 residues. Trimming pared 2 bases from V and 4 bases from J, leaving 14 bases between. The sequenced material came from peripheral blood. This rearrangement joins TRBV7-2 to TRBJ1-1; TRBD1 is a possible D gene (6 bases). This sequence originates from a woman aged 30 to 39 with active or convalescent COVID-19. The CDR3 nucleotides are TGTGCCAGCAGCTTAATTGGGGGAGGGGGCACTGAAGCTTTCTTT. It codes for CASSLIGGGGTEAFF.